The rows below give T cell receptor beta chains drawn from one sample of a study of T cell repertoires in cytomegalovirus infection. A single record per CDR3 protein comes from TCRdb applying MiXCR to the reads. The sample has under 250,000 distinct CDR3 sequences; 10% to 15% are singletons. Sequencing was done on a sample of PBMCs. These receptors came from a human donor in good health (CMV status not recorded). Some clones in this sample may be carry-over from other donors' samples. Both conserved end residues are part of each CDR3. Fields, in order: J gene, D gene, V gene, clone size, CDR3 protein, CDR3 DNA. The D gene is left open where the match is weak. Some rows mark clone size as missing; the rest say once, few, many or name a class of expanded clone.

j_call: TRBJ2-3; d_call: TRBD2; v_call: TRBV12-3/TRBV12-4; clone_size: few; cdr3_aa: CASSQGLFTDTQYF; cdr3_nt: TGTGCCAGCAGTCAGGGACTATTTACAGATACGCAGTATTTT
j_call: TRBJ1-4; d_call: NA; v_call: TRBV6-2/TRBV6-3; clone_size: few; cdr3_aa: CASRNGQPEKLFF; cdr3_nt: TGTGCCAGCAGAAACGGACAGCCTGAAAAACTGTTTTTT
j_call: TRBJ1-2; d_call: TRBD1; v_call: TRBV14; clone_size: few; cdr3_aa: CASSGDSSYGYTF; cdr3_nt: TGTGCCAGCAGTGGGGACAGCAGCTATGGCTACACCTTC
j_call: TRBJ2-5; d_call: NA; v_call: TRBV19; clone_size: many; cdr3_aa: CASSIGPRETQYF; cdr3_nt: TGTGCCAGTAGTATAGGGCCAAGAGAGACCCAGTACTTC
j_call: TRBJ2-1; d_call: TRBD2; v_call: TRBV28; clone_size: many; cdr3_aa: CASSLPGLAGGAEQFF; cdr3_nt: TGTGCCAGCAGTTTGCCGGGACTAGCGGGAGGGGCTGAGCAGTTCTTC
j_call: TRBJ1-1; d_call: NA; v_call: TRBV6-2/TRBV6-3; clone_size: few; cdr3_aa: CASSYSSGDTEAFF; cdr3_nt: TGTGCCAGCAGTTACTCGTCAGGGGACACTGAAGCTTTCTTT
j_call: TRBJ2-1; d_call: NA; v_call: TRBV7-2; clone_size: many; cdr3_aa: CASSLPDRRYNEQFF; cdr3_nt: TGTGCCAGCAGCTTACCGGACAGAAGATACAATGAGCAGTTCTTC
j_call: TRBJ2-6; d_call: NA; v_call: TRBV10-3; clone_size: few; cdr3_aa: CAISESGDSGANVLTF; cdr3_nt: TGTGCCATCAGTGAGAGTGGGGACTCTGGGGCCAACGTCCTGACTTTC
j_call: TRBJ1-1; d_call: TRBD1; v_call: TRBV11-2; clone_size: NA; cdr3_aa: CASTWGRGSTEAFF; cdr3_nt: TGTGCCAGCACCTGGGGCAGGGGGAGTACTGAAGCTTTCTTT
j_call: TRBJ1-2; d_call: NA; v_call: TRBV20-1; clone_size: few; cdr3_aa: CSAREFYGYTF; cdr3_nt: TGCAGTGCTAGAGAGTTCTATGGCTACACCTTC
j_call: TRBJ2-5; d_call: NA; v_call: TRBV7-9; clone_size: NA; cdr3_aa: CASSLGAGRETQYF; cdr3_nt: TGTGCCAGCAGCTTAGGCGCAGGGCGAGAGACCCAGTACTTC
j_call: TRBJ1-4; d_call: NA; v_call: TRBV5-1; clone_size: few; cdr3_aa: CASSLAGSPYGADEKLFF; cdr3_nt: TGCGCCAGCAGCCTGGCGGGCAGCCCATACGGGGCGGATGAAAAACTGTTTTTT
j_call: TRBJ2-1; d_call: TRBD2; v_call: TRBV6-5; clone_size: NA; cdr3_aa: CASVGLAGANEQFF; cdr3_nt: TGTGCCAGCGTTGGTTTGGCGGGAGCCAATGAGCAGTTCTTC
j_call: TRBJ1-4; d_call: TRBD1; v_call: TRBV20-1; clone_size: few; cdr3_aa: CSASDRADEKLFF; cdr3_nt: TGCAGTGCTTCTGACAGGGCTGATGAAAAACTGTTTTTT
j_call: TRBJ2-2; d_call: TRBD1; v_call: TRBV12-3/TRBV12-4; clone_size: NA; cdr3_aa: CASSFDRDTGELFF; cdr3_nt: TGTGCCAGCAGTTTCGACAGGGACACCGGGGAGCTGTTTTTT
j_call: TRBJ2-7; d_call: TRBD1; v_call: TRBV9; clone_size: few; cdr3_aa: CASSEGAGTGTYEQYF; cdr3_nt: TGTGCCAGCAGCGAGGGGGCCGGGACAGGGACCTACGAGCAGTACTTC
j_call: TRBJ2-1; d_call: TRBD2; v_call: TRBV12-3/TRBV12-4; clone_size: many; cdr3_aa: CAITPRGGRINEQFF; cdr3_nt: TGTGCCATCACTCCTCGGGGAGGGAGGATAAATGAGCAGTTCTTC
j_call: TRBJ2-7; d_call: TRBD1; v_call: TRBV7-2; clone_size: many; cdr3_aa: CASSGQGNYEQYF; cdr3_nt: TGTGCCAGCAGCGGACAGGGTAACTACGAGCAGTACTTC
j_call: TRBJ1-4; d_call: NA; v_call: TRBV6-5; clone_size: few; cdr3_aa: CASSIQVATNEKLFF; cdr3_nt: TGTGCCAGCAGCATCCAGGTTGCAACTAATGAAAAACTGTTTTTT
j_call: TRBJ2-1; d_call: NA; v_call: TRBV28; clone_size: many; cdr3_aa: CASSLVANEQFF; cdr3_nt: TGTGCCAGCAGTTTGGTAGCTAATGAGCAGTTCTTC
j_call: TRBJ1-2; d_call: TRBD1; v_call: TRBV5-4; clone_size: few; cdr3_aa: CASSPPTGGDFRTF; cdr3_nt: TGTGCCAGCAGCCCACCGACAGGGGGCGACTTTAGGACCTTC
j_call: TRBJ2-7; d_call: NA; v_call: TRBV6-6; clone_size: many; cdr3_aa: CASSYPPDEQYF; cdr3_nt: TGTGCCAGCAGTTACCCCCCCGACGAGCAGTACTTC
j_call: TRBJ2-7; d_call: NA; v_call: TRBV7-2; clone_size: many; cdr3_aa: CASSPLSEQYF; cdr3_nt: TGTGCCAGCAGCCCCTTATCGGAGCAGTACTTC
j_call: TRBJ2-7; d_call: NA; v_call: TRBV14; clone_size: few; cdr3_aa: CASSQGPLEQYF; cdr3_nt: TGTGCCAGCAGCCAGGGTCCCCTCGAGCAGTACTTC
j_call: TRBJ1-1; d_call: TRBD1; v_call: TRBV20-1; clone_size: many; cdr3_aa: CSARAETGVTEAFF; cdr3_nt: TGCAGTGCTAGAGCTGAGACAGGGGTCACTGAAGCTTTCTTT
j_call: TRBJ1-2; d_call: NA; v_call: TRBV5-5; clone_size: once; cdr3_aa: CASSLNRDWNGYTF; cdr3_nt: TGTGCCAGCAGCTTGAACAGGGACTGGAATGGCTACACCTTC
j_call: TRBJ2-5; d_call: TRBD2; v_call: TRBV20-1; clone_size: NA; cdr3_aa: CSATPSGGVEETQYF; cdr3_nt: TGCAGTGCTACCCCTAGCGGGGGGGTGGAAGAGACCCAGTACTTC
j_call: TRBJ1-1; d_call: NA; v_call: TRBV7-2; clone_size: many; cdr3_aa: CASSSDGVNTEAFF; cdr3_nt: TGTGCCAGCAGCTCTGACGGAGTGAACACTGAAGCTTTCTTT
j_call: TRBJ2-1; d_call: TRBD2; v_call: TRBV12-5; clone_size: few; cdr3_aa: CASGLAQIRTSGIRGNEQFF; cdr3_nt: TGTGCTAGTGGTTTGGCCCAAATACGGACTAGCGGGATAAGGGGGAATGAGCAGTTCTTC
j_call: TRBJ1-1; d_call: NA; v_call: TRBV6-5; clone_size: many; cdr3_aa: CASSYQYVTEAFF; cdr3_nt: TGTGCCAGCAGTTACCAGTATGTCACTGAAGCTTTCTTT
j_call: TRBJ2-5; d_call: TRBD1; v_call: TRBV5-6; clone_size: few; cdr3_aa: CASSPGQGERETQYF; cdr3_nt: TGTGCCAGCAGCCCCGGACAGGGGGAGCGCGAGACCCAGTACTTC
j_call: TRBJ1-2; d_call: NA; v_call: TRBV29-1; clone_size: NA; cdr3_aa: CSVPPIGQSPGGYTF; cdr3_nt: TGCAGCGTCCCTCCCATAGGACAGTCCCCGGGGGGCTACACCTTC
j_call: TRBJ2-7; d_call: TRBD2; v_call: TRBV7-3; clone_size: many; cdr3_aa: CASSLKSHPSGRAYEQYF; cdr3_nt: TGTGCCAGCAGCTTAAAAAGCCATCCTAGCGGGAGGGCGTACGAGCAGTACTTC
j_call: TRBJ1-1; d_call: TRBD1; v_call: TRBV7-2; clone_size: many; cdr3_aa: CASSSRGQGATSEAFF; cdr3_nt: TGTGCCAGCAGCTCTAGGGGACAGGGGGCGACCTCTGAAGCTTTCTTT
j_call: TRBJ2-3; d_call: TRBD2; v_call: TRBV7-3; clone_size: many; cdr3_aa: CASSLSAGDLHTQYF; cdr3_nt: TGTGCCAGCAGCTTGTCAGCGGGGGACCTTCATACGCAGTATTTT
j_call: TRBJ2-5; d_call: NA; v_call: TRBV29-1; clone_size: NA; cdr3_aa: CSVGQAVEETQYF; cdr3_nt: TGCAGCGTTGGGCAAGCGGTAGAAGAGACCCAGTACTTC
j_call: TRBJ2-1; d_call: TRBD2; v_call: TRBV19; clone_size: NA; cdr3_aa: CASSARLAGGPGEQFF; cdr3_nt: TGTGCCAGTAGTGCTCGACTAGCGGGGGGGCCAGGAGAGCAGTTCTTC
j_call: TRBJ2-7; d_call: TRBD2; v_call: TRBV20-1; clone_size: NA; cdr3_aa: CSTRGGPYEQYF; cdr3_nt: TGCAGCACCCGGGGGGGCCCCTACGAGCAGTACTTC
j_call: TRBJ1-2; d_call: TRBD1; v_call: TRBV6-2/TRBV6-3; clone_size: many; cdr3_aa: CASSQPQGTYIYGYTF; cdr3_nt: TGTGCCAGCAGCCAACCACAGGGGACCTATATCTATGGCTACACCTTC
j_call: TRBJ2-6; d_call: TRBD2; v_call: TRBV7-2; clone_size: many; cdr3_aa: CASTLAGGSSGANVLTF; cdr3_nt: TGTGCCAGCACCTTAGCGGGAGGAAGCTCTGGGGCCAACGTCCTGACTTTC
j_call: TRBJ2-7; d_call: TRBD1; v_call: TRBV28; clone_size: many; cdr3_aa: CASGTGGDIYEQYF; cdr3_nt: TGTGCCAGCGGGACAGGGGGGGATATTTACGAGCAGTACTTC
j_call: TRBJ1-4; d_call: NA; v_call: TRBV7-2; clone_size: many; cdr3_aa: CASSPGAWGNEKLFF; cdr3_nt: TGTGCCAGCAGCCCCGGAGCCTGGGGAAATGAAAAACTGTTTTTT
j_call: TRBJ1-5; d_call: TRBD1; v_call: TRBV9; clone_size: NA; cdr3_aa: CASSSTGAYNQPQHF; cdr3_nt: TGTGCCAGCAGCTCGACAGGGGCCTACAATCAGCCCCAGCATTTT
j_call: TRBJ2-7; d_call: TRBD2; v_call: TRBV27; clone_size: many; cdr3_aa: CASRESGSLYEQYF; cdr3_nt: TGTGCCAGCAGGGAAAGCGGGAGCCTCTACGAGCAGTACTTC
j_call: TRBJ2-7; d_call: NA; v_call: TRBV29-1; clone_size: NA; cdr3_aa: CSVSEVGTYEQYF; cdr3_nt: TGCAGCGTGTCCGAGGTGGGCACCTACGAGCAGTACTTC
j_call: TRBJ2-4; d_call: NA; v_call: TRBV19; clone_size: few; cdr3_aa: CASSIDLDSRGNIQYF; cdr3_nt: TGTGCCAGTAGTATAGATCTTGACAGCAGGGGAAACATTCAGTACTTC
j_call: TRBJ1-2; d_call: NA; v_call: TRBV28; clone_size: many; cdr3_aa: CASSSGLPPGYTF; cdr3_nt: TGTGCCAGCAGTTCGGGGCTCCCCCCGGGCTACACCTTC
j_call: TRBJ2-3; d_call: NA; v_call: TRBV14; clone_size: many; cdr3_aa: CASSQLGGTTDTQYF; cdr3_nt: TGTGCCAGCAGCCAACTTGGAGGGACCACAGATACGCAGTATTTT
j_call: TRBJ2-3; d_call: TRBD1; v_call: TRBV29-1; clone_size: few; cdr3_aa: CSVVRQGAADTQYF; cdr3_nt: TGCAGCGTTGTGAGACAGGGGGCCGCAGATACGCAGTATTTT